This T cell receptor beta chain was identified during a study of blood T cell repertoires in COVID-19. Study summary: From the United States, Italy and Spain came samples of acute and convalescent COVID-19. T cells, B-cell-depleted T cells, or PBMCs supplied cDNA or gDNA.

Trimming removed 11 bases from V and 10 bases from J, with 21 bases in between. Per germline, CDR1 LNHDA and CDR2 SQIVND (reference sequence). The CDR3 length is 13 residues. Repertoires were generated with immunoSEQ multiplex PCR, while TCRdb's copy carries only in-frame clones and drops some. The sample shows around 90,000 clones, roughly 80% of them seen only once. The sequencing input was peripheral blood. The TCR originated in a human donor in a cohort sampled during active COVID-19. The chain links TRBV19 to TRBJ2-1, with D perhaps matching TRBD2 (6 bases). CDR3 in amino acids: CAGSGTAGGEQFF. The CDR3 DNA follows: TGTGCCGGCTCAGGGACCGCTGGAGGGGAGCAGTTCTTC.